The 9 T cell receptor beta chains given below trace back to one sample, sequenced in a study of cytomegalovirus exposure and HLA in healthy donors. PCR used 60 Vbeta primers and 13 Jbeta primers. The table came from immunoSEQ multiplex PCR; TCRdb's copy has only in-frame clones and leaves some out. The sample includes approximately 190,000 clones, approximately 78% of them seen just once. The material sequenced was PBMCs. The receptors stem from a woman in her fifties or sixties in good health and CMV-seropositive.

CDR3 nucleotides: TGTGCCAGTATTAGCGGCCACAGGGGGCCGGGGACTGAAGCTTTCTTT. It yields the protein CASISGHRGPGTEAFF. The rearrangement uses TRBV19 and TRBJ1-1; TRBD1 agrees at 9 bases. The germline CDR1 and CDR2 sequences are LNHDA and SQIVND (reference sequence). V lost 7 bases to trimming and J lost 5 bases; unmatched junction nucleotides: 14. The CDR3 sequence is 16 residues long.

The genes are TRBV10-2 and TRBJ2-3, with D possibly matching TRBD2 (5 bases). Trimming stripped 0 bases from V and 6 bases from J, with 10 bases between. The CDR3 sequence is 14 residues long. The germline gives CDR1 WSHSY, CDR2 SAAADI. For the CDR3, the DNA is TGCGCCAGCAGTGAGTCGAGGCGAGGGGATACGCAGTATTTT. As protein: CASSESRRGDTQYF.

The rearrangement joins TRBV27 to TRBJ2-1; TRBD1 aligns across 7 bases. The CDR3 has 15 amino acids. The germline V gene encodes CDR1 MNHEY and CDR2 SMNVEV (reference sequence). J lost 3 bases, V lost 2 bases, and 4 bases had no gene match. The CDR3 region is CASSLRTGGYNEQFF. The CDR3 bases are TGTGCCAGCAGTTTACGGACAGGCGGCTACAATGAGCAGTTCTTC.

The J gene is TRBJ1-2, the V gene TRBV27, with a weak D call TRBD1 (6 bases). The CDR3 consists of 14 residues. Germline values: CDR1 MNHEY, CDR2 SMNVEV (reference sequence). Deletions cut 3 bases from V and 8 bases from J, with 16 bases between. The CDR3 DNA reads TGTGCCAGCAGTTTCCTGGGGGCGGGGGAAGGCTACACCTTC. It yields the protein CASSFLGAGEGYTF.

The table lists this clone with a count of one. The V call is TRBV4-3, the J call TRBJ1-1; unclear D gene. V gave up 5 bases and J gave up 0 bases, with 4 bases separating them. Germline loops: CDR1 LGHNA, CDR2 YSLEER. CDR3 length equals 12 residues. The CDR3 DNA sequence: TGCGCCAGCAGCTACATGAACACTGAAGCTTTCTTT. It translates to CASSYMNTEAFF.

This clone occurred once. The chain is built from TRBV6-1 and TRBJ2-7, with 11 positions matching TRBD1. Germline V lookup: CDR1 MNHNS, CDR2 SASEGT. V was clipped by 6 bases and J by 3 bases; unmatched bases: 4. There are 14 residues in the CDR3. For the CDR3, the DNA is TGTGCCAGCAGCGCCGGGACAGGGGGCTACGAGCAGTACTTC. Protein: CASSAGTGGYEQYF.

This clone was seen more than once but under ten times. V gene TRBV7-8 combines with J gene TRBJ1-6; D gene unclear. CDR1 and CDR2 from the germline V gene are SGHVS and FQNEAQ. V lost 3 bases, J lost 7 bases, and 10 bases lay in between. CDR3 length: 14 residues. The CDR3 DNA is TGTGCCAGCAGCTTCGGCCGGGAAAATTCACCCCTCCACTTT. Protein product: CASSFGRENSPLHF.

This sequence joins TRBV28 and TRBJ2-4; 7 positions match TRBD1. The germline gives CDR1 MDHEN, CDR2 SYDVKM. The CDR3 extends over 15 amino acids. Trimming cost V 6 bases and J 5 bases; bases outside gene matches: 10. The CDR3 region is CASSPPDDRENIQYF. In DNA form, the CDR3 reads TGTGCCAGCAGCCCCCCCGACGACAGGGAAAACATTCAGTACTTC.

In its sample, this clone was seen a few times. The rearrangement links TRBV28 to TRBJ2-5; TRBD1 matches at 7 bases. The V and J ends lost 4 bases and 5 bases, in that order; junction bases with no gene match: 10. The CDR3 consists of 15 residues. CDR1 and CDR2 from the germline V gene are MDHEN and SYDVKM. CDR3 nucleotides: TGTGCCAGCAGTTCTGTCGGGACAGCCGGTGAGACCCAGTACTTC. Its protein product is CASSSVGTAGETQYF.